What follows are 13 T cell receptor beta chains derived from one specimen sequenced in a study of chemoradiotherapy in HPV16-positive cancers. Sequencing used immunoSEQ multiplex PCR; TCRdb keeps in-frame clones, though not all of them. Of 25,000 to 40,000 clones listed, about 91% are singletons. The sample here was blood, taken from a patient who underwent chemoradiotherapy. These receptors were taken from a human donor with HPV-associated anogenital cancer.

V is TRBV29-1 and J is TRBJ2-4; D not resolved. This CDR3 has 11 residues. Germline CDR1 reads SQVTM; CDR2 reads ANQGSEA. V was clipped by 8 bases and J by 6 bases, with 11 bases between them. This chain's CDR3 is CSTLVLNIQYF. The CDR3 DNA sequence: TGCAGCACTTTAGTCTTAAACATTCAGTACTTC.

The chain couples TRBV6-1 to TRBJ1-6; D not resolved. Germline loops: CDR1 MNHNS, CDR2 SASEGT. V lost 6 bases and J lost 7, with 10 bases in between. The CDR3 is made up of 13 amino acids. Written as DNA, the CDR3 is TGTGCCAGCAGGATGGACGGAAATTCACCCCTCCACTTT. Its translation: CASRMDGNSPLHF.

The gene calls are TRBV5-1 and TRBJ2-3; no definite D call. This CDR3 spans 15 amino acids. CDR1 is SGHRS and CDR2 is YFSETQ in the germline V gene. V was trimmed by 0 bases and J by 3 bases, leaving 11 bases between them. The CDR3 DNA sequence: TGCGCCAGCAGCTTGGTGCCTTGGGGAACAGATACGCAGTATTTT. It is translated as CASSLVPWGTDTQYF.

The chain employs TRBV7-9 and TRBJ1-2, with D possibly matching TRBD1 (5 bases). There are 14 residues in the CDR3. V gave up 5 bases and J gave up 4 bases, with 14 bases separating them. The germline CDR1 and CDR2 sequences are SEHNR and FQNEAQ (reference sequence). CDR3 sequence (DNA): TGTGCCAGCAGCACACTGGGGCAGACCTATGGCTACACCTTC. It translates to CASSTLGQTYGYTF.

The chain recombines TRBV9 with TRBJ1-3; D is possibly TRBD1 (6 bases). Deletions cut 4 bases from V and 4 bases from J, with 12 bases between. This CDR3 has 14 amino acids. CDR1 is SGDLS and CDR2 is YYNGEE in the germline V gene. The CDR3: CASSRDTGGNTIYF. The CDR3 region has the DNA TGTGCCAGCAGCAGGGACACGGGGGGAAACACCATATATTTT.

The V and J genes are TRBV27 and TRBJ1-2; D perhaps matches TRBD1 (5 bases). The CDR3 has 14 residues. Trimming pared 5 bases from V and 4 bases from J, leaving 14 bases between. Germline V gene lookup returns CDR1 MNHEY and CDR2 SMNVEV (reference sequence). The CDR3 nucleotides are TGTGCCAGCAGTGCCGACAGCTTTATCTATGGCTACACCTTC. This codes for CASSADSFIYGYTF.

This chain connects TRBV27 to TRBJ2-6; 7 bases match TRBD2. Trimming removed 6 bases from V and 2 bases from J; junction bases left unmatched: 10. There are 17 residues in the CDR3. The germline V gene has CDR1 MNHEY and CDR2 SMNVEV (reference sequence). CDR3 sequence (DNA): TGTGCCAGCAGCCTACAGGCGGGAGTTGCTGGGGCCAACGTCCTGACTTTC. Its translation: CASSLQAGVAGANVLTF.

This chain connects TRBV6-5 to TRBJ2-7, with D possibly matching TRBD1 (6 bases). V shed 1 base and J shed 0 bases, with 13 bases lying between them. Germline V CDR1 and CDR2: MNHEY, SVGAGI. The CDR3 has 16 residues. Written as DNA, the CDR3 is TGTGCCAGCAGTTACTACCCGGGACAAAGCTCCTACGAGCAGTACTTC. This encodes CASSYYPGQSSYEQYF.

For the CDR3, the DNA is TGTGCCACCCAGATCGCCACAGGGCTCTACGAGCAGTACTTC. Translated, it gives CATQIATGLYEQYF. This sequence joins TRBV6-6 and TRBJ2-7; D might be TRBD1 (6 bases). CDR1 MNHNY and CDR2 SVGAGI come from the germline V gene (reference sequence). This CDR3 is 14 amino acids long. The V and J ends lost 10 bases and 3 bases respectively, with 19 bases between them.

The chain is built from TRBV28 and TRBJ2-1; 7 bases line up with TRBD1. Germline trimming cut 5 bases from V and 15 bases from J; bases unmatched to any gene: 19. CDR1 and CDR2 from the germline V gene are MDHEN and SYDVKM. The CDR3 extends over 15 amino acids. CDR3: CASSSHADRKPPSFF. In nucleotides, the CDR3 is TGTGCCAGCAGTAGCCACGCGGACAGGAAACCCCCTTCGTTCTTC.

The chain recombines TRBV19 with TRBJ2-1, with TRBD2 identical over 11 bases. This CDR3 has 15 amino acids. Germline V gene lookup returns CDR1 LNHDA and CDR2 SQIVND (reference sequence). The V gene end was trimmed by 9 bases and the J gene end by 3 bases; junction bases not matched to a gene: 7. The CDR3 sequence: CASKILAGGYNEQFF. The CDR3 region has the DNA TGTGCCAGCAAAATTCTAGCGGGAGGCTACAATGAGCAGTTCTTC.

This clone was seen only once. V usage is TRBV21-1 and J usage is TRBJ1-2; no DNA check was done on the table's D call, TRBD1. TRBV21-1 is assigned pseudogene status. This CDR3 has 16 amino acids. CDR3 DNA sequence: TGTGCCAGCAGCAAAGTGAGAGAGGACAGGGGGCCTGGCTACACCTTC. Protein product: CASSKVREDRGPGYTF.

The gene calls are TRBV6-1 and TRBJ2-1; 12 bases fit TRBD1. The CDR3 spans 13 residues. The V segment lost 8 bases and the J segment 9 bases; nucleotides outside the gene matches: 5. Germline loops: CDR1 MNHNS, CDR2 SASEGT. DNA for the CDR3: TGTGCCAGCCGCGGGACAGGGGGCCTTGAGCAGTTCTTC. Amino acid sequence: CASRGTGGLEQFF.